This T cell receptor beta chain was sequenced in a study of T cell responses to AZD1222 COVID-19 vaccine. Study findings and constraints: Recipients of AZD1222 seropositive at baseline numbered only six or seven.

Regarding this clone: Its antigen is unknown.

CDR1 and CDR2 from the germline V gene are WNHNN and SYGVQD (reference sequence). The V gene lost 8 bases and the J gene lost 6 bases, with 12 bases spanning the gap. CDR3 length: 12 amino acids. The method was immunoSEQ multiplex PCR; TCRdb's version includes in-frame clones alone and lacks a portion of them. This sample has approximately 120,000 clones, with roughly 91% found just once. This clonotype originated in an adult in good health. Source: peripheral blood, taken on day 0 of AZD1222 vaccination. The chain uses TRBV10-1 and TRBJ2-3, with D uncertain. CDR3 amino acids: CASLDLADTQYF. In DNA, the CDR3 is TGCGCCAGCCTAGATCTGGCCGATACGCAGTATTTT.